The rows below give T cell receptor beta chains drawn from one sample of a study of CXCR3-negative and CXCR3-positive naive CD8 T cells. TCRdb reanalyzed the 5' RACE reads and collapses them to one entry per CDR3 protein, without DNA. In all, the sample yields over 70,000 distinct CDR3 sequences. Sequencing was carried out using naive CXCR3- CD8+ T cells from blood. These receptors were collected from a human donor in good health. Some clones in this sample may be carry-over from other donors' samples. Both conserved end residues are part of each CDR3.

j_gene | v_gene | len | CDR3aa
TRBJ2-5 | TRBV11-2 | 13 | CASSLDPEETQYF
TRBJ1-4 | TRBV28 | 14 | CASTPDGNNEKLFF
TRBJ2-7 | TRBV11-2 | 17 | CASSLEGFGMDSYEQYF
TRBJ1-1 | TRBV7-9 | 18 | CASSLPLLDREVSFEAFF
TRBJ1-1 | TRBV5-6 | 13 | CASSLAQGDEAFF
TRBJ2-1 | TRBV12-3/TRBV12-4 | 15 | CASSLHSSSYNEQFF
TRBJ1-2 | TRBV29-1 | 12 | CSASDGFYGYTF
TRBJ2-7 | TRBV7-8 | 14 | CASSSWEETYEQYF
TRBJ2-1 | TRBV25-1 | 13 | CASSESAFDEQFF
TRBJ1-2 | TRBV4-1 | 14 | CASSQDLQLRGYTF
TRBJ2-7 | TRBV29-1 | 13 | CSARLAGGYEQYF
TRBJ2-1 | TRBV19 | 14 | CASSLGSSYNEQFF
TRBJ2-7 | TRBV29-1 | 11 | CSARGGYEQYF
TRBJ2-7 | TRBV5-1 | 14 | CASSLEEREGDQYF
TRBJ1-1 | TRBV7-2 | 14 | CASSLGGPNTEAFF
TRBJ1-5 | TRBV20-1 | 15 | CSARDYTDPYQPQHF
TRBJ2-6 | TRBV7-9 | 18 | CASSLGAGLLSGANVLTF
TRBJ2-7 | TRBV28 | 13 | CASSPGAAYEQYF
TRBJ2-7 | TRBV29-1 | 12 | CSGMGQLGEQYF
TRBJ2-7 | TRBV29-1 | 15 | CSVEFDHPLRNEQYF
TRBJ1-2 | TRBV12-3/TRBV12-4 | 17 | CASSLILSGGLKDGYTF
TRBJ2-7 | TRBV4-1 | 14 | CASSSDTPSYEQYF
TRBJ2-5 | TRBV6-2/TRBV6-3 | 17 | CASSSTVGPLVTETQYF
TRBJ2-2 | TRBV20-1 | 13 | CSARDYRTGELFF
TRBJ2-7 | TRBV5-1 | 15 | CASSAYRGPIYEQYF
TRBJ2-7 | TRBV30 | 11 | CAWSTSYEQYF
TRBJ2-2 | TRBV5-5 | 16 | CASSPWVLAFTGELFF
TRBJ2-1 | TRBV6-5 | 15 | CASSFTSGSLSEQFF
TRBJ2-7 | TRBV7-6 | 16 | CASSQDVGDRGHEQYF
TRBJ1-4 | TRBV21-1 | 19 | CASNSLAGTGLRTNEKLFF
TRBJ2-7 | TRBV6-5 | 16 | CASSYSKAAGAGEQYF
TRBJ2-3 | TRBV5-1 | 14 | CASSLESQSDTQYF
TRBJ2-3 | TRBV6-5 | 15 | CASSYAEVGSDTQYF
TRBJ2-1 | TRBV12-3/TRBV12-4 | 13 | CASSFVVGHEQFF